This TCR beta chain was found in a study of cytomegalovirus exposure and HLA in healthy donors. Points from the study as a whole: Segments of the TCR beta V type were, in most cases, productive about 87% or about 30% of the time in an earlier analysis.

Note on this clone: Its cognate antigen is unknown.

V lost 0 bases and J 2 bases, leaving 7 bases between the germline ends. The CDR3 runs to 15 residues. CDR1 SGHTA and CDR2 FQGTGA come from the germline V gene. The PCR employed 60 Vbeta primers together with 13 Jbeta primers. Generated by immunoSEQ multiplex PCR, the TCRdb table keeps only in-frame clones and is missing some. The table has roughly 190,000 clones, 75% to 80% seen once. The source of this sequence is a woman in her 30s in good health and CMV-seropositive. This chain connects TRBV7-3 to TRBJ2-2; the D is unclear. Material for sequencing was PBMCs. CDR3 region: CASSLTSRNTGELFF. CDR3 nucleotide sequence: TGTGCCAGCAGCTTAACTTCCAGAAACACCGGGGAGCTGTTTTTT.